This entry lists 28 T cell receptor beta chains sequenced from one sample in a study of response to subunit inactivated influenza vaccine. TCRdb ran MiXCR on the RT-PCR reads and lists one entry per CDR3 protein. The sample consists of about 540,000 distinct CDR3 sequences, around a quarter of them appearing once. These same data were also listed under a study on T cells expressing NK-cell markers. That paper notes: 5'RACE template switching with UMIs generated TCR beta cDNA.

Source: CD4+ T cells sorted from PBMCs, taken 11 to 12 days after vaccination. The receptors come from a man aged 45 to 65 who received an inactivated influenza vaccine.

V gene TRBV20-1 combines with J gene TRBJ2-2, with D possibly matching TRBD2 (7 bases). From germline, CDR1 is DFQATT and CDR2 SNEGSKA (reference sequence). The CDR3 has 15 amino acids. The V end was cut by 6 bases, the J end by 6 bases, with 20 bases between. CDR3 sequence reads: CSARFTGRAAGELFF. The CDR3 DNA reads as TGCAGTGCCAGGTTCACAGGGAGGGCCGCCGGGGAGCTGTTTTTT.

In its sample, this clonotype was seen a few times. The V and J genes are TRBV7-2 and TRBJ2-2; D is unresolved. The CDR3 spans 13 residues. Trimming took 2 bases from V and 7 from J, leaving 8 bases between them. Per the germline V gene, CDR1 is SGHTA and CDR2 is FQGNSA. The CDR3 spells CASSLIPNGELFF. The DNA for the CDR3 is TGTGCCAGCAGCTTAATCCCGAACGGGGAGCTGTTTTTT. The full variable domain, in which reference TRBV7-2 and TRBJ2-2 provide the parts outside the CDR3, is GAGVSQSPSNKVTEKGKDVELRCDPISGHTALYWYRQSLGQGLEFLIYFQGNSAPDKSGLPSDRFSAERTGGSVSTLTIQRTQQEDSAVYLCASSLIPNGELFFGEGSRLTVL.

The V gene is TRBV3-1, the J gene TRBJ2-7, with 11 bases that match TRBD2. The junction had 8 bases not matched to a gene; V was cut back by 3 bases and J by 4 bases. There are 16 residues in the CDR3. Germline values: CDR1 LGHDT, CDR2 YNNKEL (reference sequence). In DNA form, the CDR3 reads TGTGCCAGCAGCCAGGCTAGCGGGAGGTTGTCTTACGAGCAGTACTTC. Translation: CASSQASGRLSYEQYF.

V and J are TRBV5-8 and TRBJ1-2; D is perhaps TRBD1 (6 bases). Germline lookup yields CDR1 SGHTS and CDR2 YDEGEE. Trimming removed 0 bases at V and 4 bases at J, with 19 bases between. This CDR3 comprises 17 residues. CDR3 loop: CASSLVQGKTTSYGYTF. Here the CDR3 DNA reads TGTGCCAGCAGCTTGGTACAGGGTAAAACGACAAGCTATGGCTACACCTTC. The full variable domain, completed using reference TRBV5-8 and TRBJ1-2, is EAGVTQSPTHLIKTRGQQATLRCSPISGHTSVYWYQQALGLGLQFLLWYDEGEERNRGNFPPRFSGRQFPNYSSELNVNALELEDSALYLCASSLVQGKTTSYGYTFGSGTRLTVV.

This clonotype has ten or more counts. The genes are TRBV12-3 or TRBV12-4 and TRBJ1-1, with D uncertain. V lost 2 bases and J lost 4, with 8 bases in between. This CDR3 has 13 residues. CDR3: CASSLSGGTEAFF. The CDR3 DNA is TGTGCCAGCAGTTTATCCGGAGGCACTGAAGCTTTCTTT.

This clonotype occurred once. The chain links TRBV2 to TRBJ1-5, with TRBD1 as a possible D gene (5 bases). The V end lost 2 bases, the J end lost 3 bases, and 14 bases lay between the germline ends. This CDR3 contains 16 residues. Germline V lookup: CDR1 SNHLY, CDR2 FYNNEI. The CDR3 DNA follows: TGTGCCAGCAGTGAACTTGGAAGGGACCTCAATCAGCCCCAGCATTTT. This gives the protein CASSELGRDLNQPQHF.

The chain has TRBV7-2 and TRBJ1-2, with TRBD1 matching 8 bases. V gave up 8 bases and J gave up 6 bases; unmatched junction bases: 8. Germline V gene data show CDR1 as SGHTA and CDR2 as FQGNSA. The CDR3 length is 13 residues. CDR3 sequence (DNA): TGTGCCAGCGAGGGACAGGCGAGGGATGGCTACACCTTC. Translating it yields CASEGQARDGYTF.

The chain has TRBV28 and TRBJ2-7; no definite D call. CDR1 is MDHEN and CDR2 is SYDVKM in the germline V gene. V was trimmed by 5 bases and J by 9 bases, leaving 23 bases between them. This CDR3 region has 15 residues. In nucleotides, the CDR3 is TGTGCCAGCAGTCCCCCGGGCAGAACCAGTTCCGGGCAGTACTTC. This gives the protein CASSPPGRTSSGQYF.

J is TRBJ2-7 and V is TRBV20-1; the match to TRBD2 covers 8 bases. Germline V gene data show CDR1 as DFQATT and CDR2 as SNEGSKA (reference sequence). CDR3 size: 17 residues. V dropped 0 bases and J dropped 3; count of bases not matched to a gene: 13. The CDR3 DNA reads TGCAGTGCTAGAGATCTGGCGGGAGGCGGGGGCGACTACGAGCAGTACTTC. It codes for CSARDLAGGGGDYEQYF.

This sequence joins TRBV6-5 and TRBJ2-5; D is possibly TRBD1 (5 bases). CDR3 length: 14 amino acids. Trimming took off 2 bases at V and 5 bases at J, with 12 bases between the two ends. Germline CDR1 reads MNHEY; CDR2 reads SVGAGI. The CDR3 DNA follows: TGTGCCAGCAGTTACCGTACAGGACGGGAGACCCAGTACTTC. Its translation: CASSYRTGRETQYF.

CDR3 region: CASSLDPLAGVGYNEQFF. In DNA, the CDR3 is TGTGCCAGCAGCTTAGATCCCCTAGCGGGAGTCGGCTACAATGAGCAGTTCTTC. The chain employs TRBV11-2 and TRBJ2-1, with TRBD2 identical over 10 bases. CDR3 length: 18 residues. V trimming: 0 bases; J trimming: 3 bases; junction bases outside the gene matches: 8. The V gene's germline CDR1 is SGHAT and CDR2 FQNNGV. Using reference TRBV11-2 and TRBJ2-1 for the parts outside the CDR3, the full variable domain is EAGVAQSPRYKIIEKRQSVAFWCNPISGHATLYWYQQILGQGPKLLIQFQNNGVVDDSQLPKDRFSAERLKGVDSTLKIQPAKLEDSAVYLCASSLDPLAGVGYNEQFFGPGTRLTVL.

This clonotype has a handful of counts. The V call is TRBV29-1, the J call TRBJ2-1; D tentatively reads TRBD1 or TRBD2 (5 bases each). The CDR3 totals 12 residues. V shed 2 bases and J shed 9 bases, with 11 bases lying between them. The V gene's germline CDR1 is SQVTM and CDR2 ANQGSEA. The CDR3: CSVEPGTLEQFF. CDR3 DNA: TGCAGCGTTGAACCCGGGACCCTTGAGCAGTTCTTC.

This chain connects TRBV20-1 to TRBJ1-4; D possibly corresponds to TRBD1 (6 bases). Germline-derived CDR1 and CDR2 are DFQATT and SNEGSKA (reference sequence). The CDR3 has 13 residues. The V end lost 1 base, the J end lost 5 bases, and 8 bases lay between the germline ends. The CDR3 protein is CSARGQGNEKLFF. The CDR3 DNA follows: TGCAGTGCTAGAGGCCAGGGGAATGAAAAACTGTTTTTT.

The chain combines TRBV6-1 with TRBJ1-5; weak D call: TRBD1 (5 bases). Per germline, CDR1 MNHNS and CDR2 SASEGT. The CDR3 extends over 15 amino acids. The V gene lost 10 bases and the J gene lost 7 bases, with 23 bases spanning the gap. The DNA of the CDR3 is TGTGCCACCTCTACCCGCGCGACAGTAAAGCAGCCCCAGCATTTT. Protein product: CATSTRATVKQPQHF.

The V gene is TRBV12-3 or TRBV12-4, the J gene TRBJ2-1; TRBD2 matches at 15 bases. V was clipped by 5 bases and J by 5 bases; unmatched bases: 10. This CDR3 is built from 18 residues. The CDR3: CASSGGLAGGRVDNEQFF. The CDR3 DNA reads TGTGCCAGCAGTGGGGGACTAGCGGGAGGTAGGGTAGACAATGAGCAGTTCTTC.

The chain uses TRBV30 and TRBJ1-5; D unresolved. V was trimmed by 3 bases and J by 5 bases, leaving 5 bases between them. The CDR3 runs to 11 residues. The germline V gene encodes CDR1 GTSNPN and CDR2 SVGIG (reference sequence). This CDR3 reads CAWSPHQPQHF. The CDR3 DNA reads TGTGCCTGGAGCCCGCATCAGCCCCAGCATTTT. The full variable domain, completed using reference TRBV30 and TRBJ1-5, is SQTIHQWPATLVQPVGSPLSLECTVEGTSNPNLYWYRQAAGRGLQLLFYSVGIGQISSEVPQNLSASRPQDRQFILSSKKLLLSDSGFYLCAWSPHQPQHFGDGTRLSIL.

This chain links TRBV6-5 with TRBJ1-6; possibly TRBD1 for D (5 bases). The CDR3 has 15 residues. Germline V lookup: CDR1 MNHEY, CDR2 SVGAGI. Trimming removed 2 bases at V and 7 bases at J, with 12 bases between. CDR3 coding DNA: TGTGCCAGCAGTTACGGGGCGCTTTTAAATTCACCCCTCCACTTT. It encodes CASSYGALLNSPLHF.

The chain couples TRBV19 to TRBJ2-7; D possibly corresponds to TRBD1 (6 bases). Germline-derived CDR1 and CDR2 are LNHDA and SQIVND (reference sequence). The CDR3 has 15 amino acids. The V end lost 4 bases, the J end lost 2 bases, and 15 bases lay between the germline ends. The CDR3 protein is CASSKPGDRAYEQYF. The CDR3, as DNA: TGTGCCAGTAGTAAACCAGGGGACCGGGCCTACGAGCAGTACTTC. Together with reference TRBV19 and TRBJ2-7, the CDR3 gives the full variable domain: DGGITQSPKYLFRKEGQNVTLSCEQNLNHDAMYWYRQDPGQGLRLIYYSQIVNDFQKGDIAEGYSVSREKKESFPLTVTSAQKNPTAFYLCASSKPGDRAYEQYFGPGTRLTVT.

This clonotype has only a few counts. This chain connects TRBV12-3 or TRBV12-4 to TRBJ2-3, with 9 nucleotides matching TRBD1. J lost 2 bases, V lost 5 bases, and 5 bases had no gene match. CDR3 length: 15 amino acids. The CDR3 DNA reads TGTGCCAGCAGTCCCGGGACAGGGATCACAGATACGCAGTATTTT. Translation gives CASSPGTGITDTQYF.

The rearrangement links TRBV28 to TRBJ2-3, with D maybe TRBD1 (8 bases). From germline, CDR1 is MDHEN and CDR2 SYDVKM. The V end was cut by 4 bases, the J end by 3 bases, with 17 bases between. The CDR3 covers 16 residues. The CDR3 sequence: CASSSTGGGLTDTQYF. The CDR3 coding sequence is TGTGCCAGCAGTTCCACAGGGGGGGGTTTGACAGATACGCAGTATTTT.

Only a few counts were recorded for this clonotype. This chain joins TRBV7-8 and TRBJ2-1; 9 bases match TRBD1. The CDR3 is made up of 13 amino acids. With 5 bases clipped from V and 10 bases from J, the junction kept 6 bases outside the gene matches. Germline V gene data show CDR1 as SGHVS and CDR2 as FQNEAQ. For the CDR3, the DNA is TGTGCCAGCAGCACGGACAGGGGAGAGGAGCAGTTCTTC. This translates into CASSTDRGEEQFF.

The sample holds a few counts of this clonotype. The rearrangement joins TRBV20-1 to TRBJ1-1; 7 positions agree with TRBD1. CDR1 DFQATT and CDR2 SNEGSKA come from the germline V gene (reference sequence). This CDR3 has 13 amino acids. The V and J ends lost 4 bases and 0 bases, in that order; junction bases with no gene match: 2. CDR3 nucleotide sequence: TGCAGTGCTAAGCAGGGGGTGAACACTGAAGCTTTCTTT. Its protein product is CSAKQGVNTEAFF.

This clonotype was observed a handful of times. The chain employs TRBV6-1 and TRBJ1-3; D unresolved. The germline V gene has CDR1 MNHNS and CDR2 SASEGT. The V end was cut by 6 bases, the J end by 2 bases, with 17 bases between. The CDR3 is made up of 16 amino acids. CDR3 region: CASSQGGPGTGNTIYF. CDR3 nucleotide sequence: TGTGCCAGCAGCCAAGGAGGTCCGGGTACTGGAAACACCATATATTTT.

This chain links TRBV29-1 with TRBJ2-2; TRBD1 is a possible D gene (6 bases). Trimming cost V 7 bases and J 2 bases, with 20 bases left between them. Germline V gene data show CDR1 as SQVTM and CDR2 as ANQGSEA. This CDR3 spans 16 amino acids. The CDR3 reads CSAAPPGTPNTGELFF. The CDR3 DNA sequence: TGCAGCGCTGCACCGCCTGGGACACCTAACACCGGGGAGCTGTTTTTT.

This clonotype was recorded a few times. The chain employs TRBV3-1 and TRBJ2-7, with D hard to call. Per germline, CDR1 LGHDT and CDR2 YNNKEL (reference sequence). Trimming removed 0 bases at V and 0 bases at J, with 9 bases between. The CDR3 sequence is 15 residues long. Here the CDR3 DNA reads TGTGCCAGCAGCCAAGAGGCTGTGAGCTCCTACGAGCAGTACTTC. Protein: CASSQEAVSSYEQYF.

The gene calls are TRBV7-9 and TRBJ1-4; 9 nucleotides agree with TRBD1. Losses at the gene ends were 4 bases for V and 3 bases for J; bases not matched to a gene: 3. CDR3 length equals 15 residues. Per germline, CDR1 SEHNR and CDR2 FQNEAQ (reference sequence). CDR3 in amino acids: CASSSGQGPNEKLFF. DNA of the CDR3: TGTGCCAGCAGCTCCGGACAGGGGCCTAATGAAAAACTGTTTTTT. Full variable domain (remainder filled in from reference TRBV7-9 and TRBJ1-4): DTGVSQNPRHKITKRGQNVTFRCDPISEHNRLYWYRQTLGQGPEFLTYFQNEAQLEKSRLLSDRFSAERPKGSFSTLEIQRTEQGDSAMYLCASSSGQGPNEKLFFGSGTQLSVL.

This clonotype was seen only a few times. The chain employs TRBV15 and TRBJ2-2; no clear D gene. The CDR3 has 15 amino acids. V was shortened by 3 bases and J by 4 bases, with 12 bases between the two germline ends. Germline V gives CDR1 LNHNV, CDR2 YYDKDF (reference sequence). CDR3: CATSRSMGSTGELFF. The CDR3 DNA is TGTGCCACCAGCAGGTCAATGGGTTCCACCGGGGAGCTGTTTTTT.

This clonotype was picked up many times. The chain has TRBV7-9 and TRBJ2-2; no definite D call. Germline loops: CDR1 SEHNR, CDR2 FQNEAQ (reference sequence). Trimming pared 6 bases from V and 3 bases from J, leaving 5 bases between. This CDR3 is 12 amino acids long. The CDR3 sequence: CASSRYTGELFF. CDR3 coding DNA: TGTGCCAGCAGTCGCTACACCGGGGAGCTGTTTTTT.